This TCR beta chain originates from a study of blood T cells in healthy people across ages. Across the study: Per two T cells, template switching captured roughly one barcoded beta molecule.

General study points: Researchers deemed the diversity estimates from one million T cells underestimates.

The length of the CDR3 is 14 residues. CDR1 MNHEY and CDR2 SVGAGI come from the germline V gene. Trimming took off 0 bases at V and 4 bases at J, with 7 bases between the two ends. About this clonotype: Its antigen remains unknown.

Together with a sample-barcoded 5' primer, a J-beta primer mix was included in a second PCR lasting 7 to 11 cycles. Template switching added a 12-random-nucleotide identifier to every cDNA molecule. One entry per CDR3 protein, called by TCRdb with MiXCR from the 5' RACE reads. The sample contains about 1.5 million distinct CDR3 sequences, roughly 43% of which appear only once. J is TRBJ2-1 and V is TRBV6-5, with D possibly being TRBD1 (5 bases). The receptor comes from a woman under 30 in good health. Sequenced input: blood. CDR3 sequence (DNA): TGTGCCAGCAGTTACTCGGGGCTATACAATGAGCAGTTCTTC. It is translated as CASSYSGLYNEQFF.